The clone carrying this T cell receptor (beta chain) was seen once. The record originates from a study of blood T cell repertoires in COVID-19. The CDR3 spans 14 residues. The germline V gene has CDR1 SGHVS and CDR2 FNYEAQ. V lost 7 bases, J lost 4 bases, and 15 bases lay in between. Authors' methods: Reference gene primer amplification in the assay estimated nucleated cell counts. The table came from immunoSEQ multiplex PCR; TCRdb's copy has only in-frame clones and leaves some out. The V and J calls and clone size were taken over from that table, and D and trimming were inferred from the DNA. Among 150,000 or so clones listed, about 80% were seen once.

This chain connects TRBV7-6 to TRBJ2-3; no clear D gene. Sequenced input: PBMCs or T cells enriched from blood (not recorded which). This TCR was recovered from a woman in her fifties or sixties who had recovered from COVID-19. The CDR3 spells CASNFGGPSDTQYF. The CDR3 DNA follows: TGTGCCAGCAATTTTGGTGGGCCGTCAGATACGCAGTATTTT.